One sample yielded the 21 T cell receptor beta chains listed below, sequenced in a study of OX40 agonist ivuxolimab in advanced cancers. Some clones are missing from TCRdb's copy, which holds only in-frame ones; the method was immunoSEQ multiplex PCR. The sample has 70,000 or so clones, about 84% seen once. Sequencing was performed on CD4+ or CD8+ T cells sorted from blood, taken in a trial of the OX40 agonist ivuxolimab. All receptors derive from an adult with an advanced solid tumor such as melanoma, head and neck, liver or kidney cancer.

This clone has just a few counts. The gene calls are TRBV7-9 and TRBJ2-5; a possible D gene is TRBD2 (7 bases). Germline CDR1 and CDR2: SEHNR and FQNEAQ (reference sequence). This CDR3 has 15 residues. Trimming left V 4 bases short and J 5 bases short, with 17 bases between. CDR3 sequence: CASSSTGNSGETQYF. In nucleotides, the CDR3 is TGTGCCAGCAGCTCTACAGGGAATAGCGGGGAGACCCAGTACTTC.

The CDR3 region is CASSLFGGTGDFYEQYF. The CDR3 nucleotides are TGCGCCAGCAGCCTCTTTGGGGGGACAGGGGATTTCTACGAGCAGTACTTC. V usage is TRBV5-1 and J usage is TRBJ2-7; 10 nucleotides line up with TRBD1. This CDR3 contains 17 residues. V shed 4 bases, J shed 3 bases, and the junction held 13 bases outside the gene matches. Germline CDR1 is SGHRS and CDR2 is YFSETQ.

The rearrangement uses TRBV10-1 and TRBJ2-5; 8 bases align to TRBD2. Germline-derived CDR1 and CDR2 are WNHNN and SYGVQD (reference sequence). Trimming took 2 bases from V and 5 from J; bases not matched to a gene: 7. The CDR3 consists of 15 residues. CDR3 DNA: TGCGCCAGCAGTGAGAACGAGCGGGGGAGGGAGACCCAGTACTTC. This encodes CASSENERGRETQYF.

This rearrangement joins TRBV18 to TRBJ2-5; tentatively, D is TRBD1 (6 bases). Germline assignment: CDR1 KGHSH and CDR2 LQKENI. This CDR3 is built from 15 residues. V dropped 6 bases and J dropped 2 bases, with 16 bases sitting between them. As DNA, the CDR3 is TGTGCCAGCTCGCCGACCCGGACAGAGCAAGAGACCCAGTACTTC. It is translated as CASSPTRTEQETQYF. Looking up the rest from reference TRBV18 and TRBJ2-5 gives the full variable domain: NAGVMQNPRHLVRRRGQEARLRCSPMKGHSHVYWYRQLPEEGLKFMVYLQKENIIDESGMPKERFSAEFPKEGPSILRIQQVVRGDSAAYFCASSPTRTEQETQYFGPGTRLLVL.

This chain's CDR3 is CASSTDGGGGTEAFF. In nucleotides, the CDR3 is TGTGCCAGTAGTACCGATGGGGGGGGCGGGACTGAAGCTTTCTTT. This rearrangement joins TRBV19 to TRBJ1-1, with D maybe TRBD1 (6 bases). This CDR3 spans 15 amino acids. Germline CDR1 and CDR2: LNHDA and SQIVND (reference sequence). V was pared by 4 bases and J by 5 bases, with 17 bases between.

V gene TRBV18 combines with J gene TRBJ2-5; unclear D gene. CDR1 and CDR2 (germline): KGHSH, LQKENI. The V gene lost 0 bases and the J gene lost 2 bases, with 7 bases spanning the gap. The CDR3 has 14 residues. CDR3: CASSPPVQQETQYF. The CDR3 DNA is TGTGCCAGCTCACCACCGGTACAGCAAGAGACCCAGTACTTC. Full variable domain (rest looked up from reference TRBV18 and TRBJ2-5): NAGVMQNPRHLVRRRGQEARLRCSPMKGHSHVYWYRQLPEEGLKFMVYLQKENIIDESGMPKERFSAEFPKEGPSILRIQQVVRGDSAAYFCASSPPVQQETQYFGPGTRLLVL.

V gene TRBV6-1 combines with J gene TRBJ1-6; no firm D call. This CDR3 has 12 amino acids. In germline, CDR1 is MNHNS, CDR2 SASEGT. V was shortened by 6 bases and J by 9 bases, with 9 bases between the two germline ends. CDR3 nucleotides: TGTGCCAGCAGCCACCCCTCTTCACCCCTCCACTTT. This sequence encodes CASSHPSSPLHF.

J is TRBJ1-1 and V is TRBV18, with 7 bases lining up with TRBD1. The germline CDR1 and CDR2 sequences are KGHSH and LQKENI. The junction had 7 bases not matched to a gene; V was cut back by 2 bases and J by 4 bases. The CDR3 contains 15 residues. The CDR3 DNA reads as TGTGCCAGCTCACCAGGGGAGGGGGCGAGCACTGAAGCTTTCTTT. This encodes CASSPGEGASTEAFF.

The rearrangement joins TRBV11-2 to TRBJ2-1; 9 bases map to TRBD2. J was trimmed by 6 bases and V by 5 bases; bases with no gene match: 8. Germline V gene lookup returns CDR1 SGHAT and CDR2 FQNNGV. There are 15 residues in the CDR3. The CDR3 reads CASSRGLAKGNEQFF. The CDR3 DNA follows: TGTGCCAGCAGCCGCGGACTAGCGAAAGGCAATGAGCAGTTCTTC.

The J gene is TRBJ2-5, the V gene TRBV7-9; D might be TRBD1 (5 bases). The last part of the DNA fits TRBJ2-7 better; the J call may be wrong. Germline V gives CDR1 SEHNR, CDR2 FQNEAQ (reference sequence). The CDR3 is 14 amino acids. The CDR3 sequence: CASSHYVGPYEQYF. The CDR3 DNA reads as TGTGCCAGCAGCCACTATGTGGGGCCCTACGAGCAGTACTTC.

The J gene is TRBJ1-2, the V gene TRBV19, with D maybe TRBD1 (5 bases). Trimming cost V 7 bases and J 6 bases, with 21 bases left between them. Germline-derived CDR1 and CDR2 are LNHDA and SQIVND (reference sequence). This CDR3 region has 15 residues. CDR3 protein: CASTPDRWDRDGYTF. CDR3 in DNA: TGTGCCAGTACTCCCGATAGGTGGGACCGAGATGGCTACACCTTC.

The chain recombines TRBV5-4 with TRBJ1-1, with a tentative D call TRBD1 (6 bases). V lost 4 bases and J 6 bases, leaving 19 bases between the germline ends. From germline, CDR1 is SGHNT and CDR2 YYREEE (reference sequence). The CDR3 is 15 amino acids. The CDR3 nucleotides are TGTGCCAGCAGCAATCCGGGACACTTAGTCCCTGAAGCTTTCTTT. Translating it yields CASSNPGHLVPEAFF. Together with reference TRBV5-4 and TRBJ1-1, the CDR3 gives the full variable domain: ETGVTQSPTHLIKTRGQQVTLRCSSQSGHNTVSWYQQALGQGPQFIFQYYREEENGRGNFPPRFSGLQFPNYSSELNVNALELDDSALYLCASSNPGHLVPEAFFGQGTRLTVV.

V gene TRBV9 combines with J gene TRBJ1-1, with D possibly TRBD1 on 5 matching bases. The V end lost 3 bases, the J end lost 4 bases, and 16 bases lay between the germline ends. CDR3 size: 15 residues. The germline V gene has CDR1 SGDLS and CDR2 YYNGEE. This chain's CDR3 is CASSDRGGRATEAFF. Written as DNA, the CDR3 is TGTGCCAGCAGCGATAGGGGAGGTAGAGCCACTGAAGCTTTCTTT.

This CDR3 reads CASSESGGAQETQYF. CDR3 sequence (DNA): TGTGCCAGCAGTGAATCCGGTGGAGCCCAAGAGACCCAGTACTTC. This chain connects TRBV2 to TRBJ2-5; D unclear. Germline V gives CDR1 SNHLY, CDR2 FYNNEI. Trimming cost V 2 bases and J 1 base, with 11 bases left between them. The CDR3 is made up of 15 amino acids.

The chain links TRBV5-1 to TRBJ2-1; 8 nucleotides match TRBD2. The CDR3 is made up of 15 amino acids. Germline trimming cut 3 bases from V and 0 bases from J; bases unmatched to any gene: 2. Germline V gene data show CDR1 as SGHRS and CDR2 as YFSETQ. CDR3 protein: CASSWGLGSYNEQFF. CDR3 DNA: TGCGCCAGCAGCTGGGGACTAGGCTCCTACAATGAGCAGTTCTTC.

DNA for the CDR3: TGTGCCAGTAGTACAAGTGGACAGGGGTATCTGTCTAATGAAAAACTGTTTTTT. It yields the protein CASSTSGQGYLSNEKLFF. V gene TRBV19 combines with J gene TRBJ1-4, with 9 bases that match TRBD1. Per the germline V gene, CDR1 is LNHDA and CDR2 is SQIVND (reference sequence). The length of the CDR3 is 18 residues. The V and J ends lost 4 bases and 3 bases, in that order; junction bases with no gene match: 12.

The rearrangement links TRBV6-1 to TRBJ1-2, with D hard to call. Trimming shortened V by 5 bases and J by 13 bases, and 8 bases separated the two germline ends. Per germline, CDR1 MNHNS and CDR2 SASEGT. This CDR3 has 9 residues. CDR3 bases: TGTGCCAGCAGTTACTCGTGCACCTTC. Translating it yields CASSYSCTF.

The rearrangement uses TRBV10-2 and TRBJ2-1, with TRBD2 identical over 8 bases. V lost 8 bases, J lost 10 bases, and 4 bases stayed unmatched. Germline loops: CDR1 WSHSY, CDR2 SAAADI. CDR3 length: 11 residues. The CDR3 reads CASLLAAEQFF. CDR3 nucleotide sequence: TGCGCCAGCCTACTAGCGGCCGAGCAGTTCTTC.

The V gene is TRBV27, the J gene TRBJ2-1; D possibly corresponds to TRBD2 (5 bases). Germline CDR1 MNHEY, CDR2 SMNVEV (reference sequence). The CDR3 runs to 17 residues. The germline V and J ends were trimmed by 2 bases and 7 bases, with 21 bases remaining between them. CDR3 bases: TGTGCCAGCAGTTTAAGTGTTGGAGAGGGAGTGCGGAATGAGCAGTTCTTC. Its protein is CASSLSVGEGVRNEQFF.

V usage is TRBV4-3 and J usage is TRBJ2-7; TRBD1 might be the D (6 bases). The CDR3 covers 14 residues. V was clipped by 0 bases and J by 6 bases, with 12 bases between them. CDR1 is LGHNA, CDR2 YSLEER, per germline. The CDR3 spells CASSQEQGRFEQYF. DNA of the CDR3: TGCGCCAGCAGCCAAGAACAGGGACGGTTCGAGCAGTACTTC.

J is TRBJ2-2 and V is TRBV28; TRBD2 agrees at 7 bases. Trimming took 7 bases from V and 5 from J; bases not matched to a gene: 10. The CDR3 runs to 15 residues. Per germline, CDR1 MDHEN and CDR2 SYDVKM. The CDR3 loop is CASTTGGIKTGELFF. In DNA form, the CDR3 reads TGTGCCAGCACTACGGGAGGCATAAAGACCGGGGAGCTGTTTTTT. Using reference TRBV28 and TRBJ2-2 for the parts outside the CDR3, the full variable domain is DVKVTQSSRYLVKRTGEKVFLECVQDMDHENMFWYRQDPGLGLRLIYFSYDVKMKEKGDIPEGYSVSREKKERFSLILESASTNQTSMYLCASTTGGIKTGELFFGEGSRLTVL.